This TCR beta chain was identified during a study of CD8 T cells in ankylosing spondylitis. Regarding the study as a whole: CD8+ cells made up the disease-linked clones, which were relatively rare in peripheral blood. Typical of ankylosing spondylitis blood, it appeared, was a TCR beta motif of eight highly homologous variants.

In its sample, this clonotype was seen many times. Its antigen is still unknown. TCRdb reprocessed the 5' RACE reads with MiXCR, giving one entry per CDR3 protein. The sample yields fewer than 550,000 distinct CDR3 sequences, roughly 5.3% seen once. The CDR3 has 13 residues. V was shortened by 0 bases and J by 2 bases, with 5 bases between the two germline ends. Germline CDR1 and CDR2: ENHRY and SYGVKD. The TCR comes from a male donor with ankylosing spondylitis. This chain links TRBV10-3 with TRBJ2-7; D gene uncertain. Sequenced sample: blood, either unsorted or a sorted T cell fraction (not recorded which). CDR3 sequence reads: CAISESRPYEQYF. CDR3 DNA: TGTGCCATCAGTGAGTCCCGACCCTACGAGCAGTACTTC.